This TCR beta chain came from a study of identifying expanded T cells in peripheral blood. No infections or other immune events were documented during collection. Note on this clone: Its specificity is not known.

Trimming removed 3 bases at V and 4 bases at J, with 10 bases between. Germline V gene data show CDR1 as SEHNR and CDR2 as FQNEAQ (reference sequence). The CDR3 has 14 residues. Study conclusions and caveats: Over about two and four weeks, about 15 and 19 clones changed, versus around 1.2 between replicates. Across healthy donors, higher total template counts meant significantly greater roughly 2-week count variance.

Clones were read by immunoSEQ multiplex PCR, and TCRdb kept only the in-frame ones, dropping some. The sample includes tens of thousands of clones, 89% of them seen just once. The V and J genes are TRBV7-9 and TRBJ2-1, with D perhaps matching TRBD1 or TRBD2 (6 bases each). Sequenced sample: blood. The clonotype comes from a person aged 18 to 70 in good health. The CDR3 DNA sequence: TGTGCCAGCAGCTTTGTAGGGGGGTACAATGAGCAGTTCTTC. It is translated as CASSFVGGYNEQFF.